The entry that follows covers one T cell receptor beta chain sequence. This entry comes from a study of T cell responses to AZD1222 COVID-19 vaccine. The method was immunoSEQ multiplex PCR; TCRdb's version includes in-frame clones alone and lacks a portion of them. The data show around 100,000 clones, with roughly nine tenths seen just once and about 48% held by the top ten. In germline, CDR1 is MNHEY, CDR2 SMNVEV (reference sequence). This CDR3 region has 13 residues. Trimming removed 3 bases from V and 7 bases from J; junction bases left unmatched: 6. The chain carries TRBV27 and TRBJ2-7; 7 positions match TRBD2. This specimen consisted of peripheral blood, obtained on day 0 of AZD1222 vaccination. This sequence originates from an adult in good health. CDR3 region: CASSFRGGREQYF. The CDR3 DNA reads as TGTGCCAGCAGTTTTAGGGGCGGGAGAGAGCAGTACTTC.